Each of the 6 T cell receptor beta chains below was sequenced from the same sample in a study of blood T cell repertoires in COVID-19. Libraries were prepared by immunoSEQ multiplex PCR; TCRdb keeps only in-frame clonotypes and omits some of them. In the table there are more than 300,000 clones, about four fifths of which are singletons. Sequencing was performed on PBMCs or T cells enriched from blood (not recorded which). These receptors were collected from a woman aged 50 to 65 who had recovered from COVID-19.

The V call is TRBV18, the J call TRBJ2-3, with TRBD2 identical over 10 bases. Trimming at V came to 3 bases and at J to 1 base, leaving 10 bases not matched to a gene. Germline V gene lookup returns CDR1 KGHSH and CDR2 LQKENI. CDR3 length equals 18 residues. CDR3 residues: CASSPRTSGARRTDTQYF. CDR3 bases: TGTGCCAGCTCACCGAGAACTAGCGGGGCACGCCGCACAGATACGCAGTATTTT.

J is TRBJ2-1 and V is TRBV5-5, with 12 bases identical to TRBD2. The CDR3 is 14 amino acids. The V gene's germline CDR1 is SGHKS and CDR2 YYEKEE (reference sequence). V lost 3 bases to trimming and J lost 11 bases; unmatched junction nucleotides: 6. In DNA, the CDR3 is TGTGCCAGCAGCTCCCTAGCGGGAGGGCCTAAGCAGTTCTTC. This codes for CASSSLAGGPKQFF.

This chain uses TRBV27 with TRBJ1-6, with a possible D match to TRBD1 (6 bases). Trimming removed 1 base at V and 9 bases at J, with 13 bases between. CDR3 length: 15 amino acids. Germline CDR1 MNHEY, CDR2 SMNVEV (reference sequence). The CDR3 reads CASSLLQGTSSPLHF. The CDR3, as DNA: TGTGCCAGCAGTTTATTGCAGGGGACAAGTTCACCCCTCCACTTT.

Note on this clone: Other nucleotide sequences in the sample specify the same CDR3. V is TRBV5-1 and J is TRBJ1-1, with D unclear. With 4 bases removed from V and 1 base from J, the gap between germline ends came to 8 bases. The CDR3 has 13 residues. Germline loops: CDR1 SGHRS, CDR2 YFSETQ. CDR3: CASSLSRNTEAFF. DNA for the CDR3: TGCGCCAGCAGCCTCTCTAGGAACACTGAAGCTTTCTTT. Looking up the rest from reference TRBV5-1 and TRBJ1-1 gives the full variable domain: KAGVTQTPRYLIKTRGQQVTLSCSPISGHRSVSWYQQTPGQGLQFLFEYFSETQRNKGNFPGRFSGRQFSNSRSEMNVSTLELGDSALYLCASSLSRNTEAFFGQGTRLTVV.

V is TRBV27 and J is TRBJ1-2; 7 bases fit TRBD1. This CDR3 is 14 amino acids long. V lost 6 bases to trimming and J lost 2 bases; unmatched junction nucleotides: 6. In germline, CDR1 is MNHEY, CDR2 SMNVEV (reference sequence). The CDR3 loop is CASRSDRMNYGYTF. CDR3 nucleotide sequence: TGTGCCAGCAGGTCGGACAGGATGAACTATGGCTACACCTTC.

The V call is TRBV25-1, the J call TRBJ2-5; TRBD1 might be the D (5 bases). Germline loops: CDR1 MGHDK, CDR2 SYGVNS. This CDR3 is 14 amino acids long. Trimming took 1 base from V and 5 from J, leaving 11 bases between them. DNA for the CDR3: TGTGCCAGCAGTGAATGGGGCGATTCGGAGACCCAGTACTTC. This encodes CASSEWGDSETQYF.